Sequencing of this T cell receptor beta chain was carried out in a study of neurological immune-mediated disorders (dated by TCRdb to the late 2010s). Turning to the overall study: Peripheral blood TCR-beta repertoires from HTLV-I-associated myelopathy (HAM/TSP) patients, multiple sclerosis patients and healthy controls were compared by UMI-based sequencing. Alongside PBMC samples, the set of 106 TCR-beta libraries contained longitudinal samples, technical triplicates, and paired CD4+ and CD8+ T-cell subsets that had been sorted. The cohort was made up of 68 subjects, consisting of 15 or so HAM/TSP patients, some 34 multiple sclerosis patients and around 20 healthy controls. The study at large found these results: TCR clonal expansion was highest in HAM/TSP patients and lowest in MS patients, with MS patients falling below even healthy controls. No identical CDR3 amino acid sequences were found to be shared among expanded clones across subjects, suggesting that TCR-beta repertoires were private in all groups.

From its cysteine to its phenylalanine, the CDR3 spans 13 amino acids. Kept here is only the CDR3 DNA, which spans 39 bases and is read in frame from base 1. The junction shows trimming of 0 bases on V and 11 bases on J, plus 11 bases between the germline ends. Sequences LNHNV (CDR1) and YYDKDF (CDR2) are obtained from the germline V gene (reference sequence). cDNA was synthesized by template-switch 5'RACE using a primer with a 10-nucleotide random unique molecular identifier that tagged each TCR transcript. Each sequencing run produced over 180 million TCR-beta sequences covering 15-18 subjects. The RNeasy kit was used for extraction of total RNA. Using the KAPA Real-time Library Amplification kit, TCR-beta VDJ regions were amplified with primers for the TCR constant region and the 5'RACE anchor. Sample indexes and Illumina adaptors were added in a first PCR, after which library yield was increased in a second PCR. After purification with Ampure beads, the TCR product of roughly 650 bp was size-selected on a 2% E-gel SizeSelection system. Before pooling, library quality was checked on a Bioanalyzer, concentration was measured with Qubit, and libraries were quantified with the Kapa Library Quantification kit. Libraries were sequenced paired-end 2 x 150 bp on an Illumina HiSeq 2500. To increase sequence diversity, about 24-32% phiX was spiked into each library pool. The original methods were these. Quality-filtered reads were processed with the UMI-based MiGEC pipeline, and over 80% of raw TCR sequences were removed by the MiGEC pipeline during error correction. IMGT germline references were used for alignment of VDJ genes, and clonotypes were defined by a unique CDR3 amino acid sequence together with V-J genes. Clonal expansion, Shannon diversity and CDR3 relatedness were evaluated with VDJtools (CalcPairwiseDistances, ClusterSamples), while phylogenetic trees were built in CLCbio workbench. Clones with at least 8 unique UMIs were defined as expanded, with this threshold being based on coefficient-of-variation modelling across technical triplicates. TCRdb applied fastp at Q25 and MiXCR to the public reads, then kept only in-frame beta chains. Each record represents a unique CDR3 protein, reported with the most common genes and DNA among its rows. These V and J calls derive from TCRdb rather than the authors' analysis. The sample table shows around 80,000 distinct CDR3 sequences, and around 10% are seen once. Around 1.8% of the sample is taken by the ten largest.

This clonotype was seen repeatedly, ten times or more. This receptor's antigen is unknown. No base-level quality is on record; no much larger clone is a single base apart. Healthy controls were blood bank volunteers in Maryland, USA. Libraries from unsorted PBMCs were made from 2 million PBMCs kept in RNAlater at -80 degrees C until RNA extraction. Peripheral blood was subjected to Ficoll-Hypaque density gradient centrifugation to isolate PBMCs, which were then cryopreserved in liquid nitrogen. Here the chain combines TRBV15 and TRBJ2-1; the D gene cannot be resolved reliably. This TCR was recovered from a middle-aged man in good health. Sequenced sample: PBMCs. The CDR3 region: CATSREGIGKQFF. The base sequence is TGTGCCACCAGCAGAGAGGGCATAGGGAAGCAGTTCTTC. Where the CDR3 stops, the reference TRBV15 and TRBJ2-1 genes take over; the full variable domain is DAMVIQNPRYQVTQFGKPVTLSCSQTLNHNVMYWYQQKSSQAPKLLFHYYDKDFNNEADTPDNFQSRRPNTSFCFLDIRSPGLGDTAMYLCATSREGIGKQFFGPGTRLTVL.